This is a list of T cell receptor beta chains from one sample in a study of cytomegalovirus exposure and HLA in healthy donors. Sequencing was performed with immunoSEQ multiplex PCR; in TCRdb, only in-frame clones are kept and a portion is missing. The sample includes 70,000 to 95,000 clones, 65% to 85% seen only once; the top ten take about 3.5%. The sample consisted of PBMCs. The receptors here all came from a man in his fifties or sixties in good health and CMV-seronegative. The CDR3 runs from the conserved cysteine through the conserved F or W. D genes are given only for firm matches. Size is omitted from some rows. Given values are once, few, many or a class for expanded clones.

cdr3_length j_call v_call d_call clone_size cdr3_nt cdr3_aa
15 TRBJ1-5 TRBV6-6 TRBD1 . TGTGCCAGCAGTTCCGGGACAGGTTTACCTCAGCCCCAGCATTTT CASSSGTGLPQPQHF
14 TRBJ1-6 TRBV2 . . TGTGCCAGCATGATGGGGGCGACCAATTCACCCCTCCACTTT CASMMGATNSPLHF
19 TRBJ2-5 TRBV4-1 TRBD1 . TGCGCCAGCAGCCAAGATGGGCATGGGGCAGGGGGCGAGGAAGAGACCCAGTACTTC CASSQDGHGAGGEEETQYF
14 TRBJ2-7 TRBV2 TRBD1 few TGTGCCAGCAGCGGAAAGGGACAGCACTACGAGCAGTACTTC CASSGKGQHYEQYF
16 TRBJ1-2 TRBV25-1 . . TGTGCCAGCAGTCCCTTTGAAGGTACAGGGAAAACTGGCTACACCTTC CASSPFEGTGKTGYTF
13 TRBJ2-7 TRBV6-4 . . TGTGCCAGCAGTGCAGATGGGCGTTCCGAGCAGTACTTC CASSADGRSEQYF
11 TRBJ2-7 TRBV27 . once TGTGCCACCCAGGGTAGATCCGAGCAGTACTTC CATQGRSEQYF
13 TRBJ1-1 TRBV28 . . TGTGCCAGCACCTTGGGGGGTCGAACTGAAGCTTTCTTT CASTLGGRTEAFF
14 TRBJ2-7 TRBV6-1 TRBD1 . TGTGCCAGCAGTGACGGACAGGGGGCGGCCGGGCAGTACTTC CASSDGQGAAGQYF
15 TRBJ1-6 TRBV9 . . TGTGCCAGCAGCGTAGACGGGGGAAAACGCTCACCCCTCCACTTT CASSVDGGKRSPLHF
15 TRBJ2-1 TRBV6-5 TRBD1 . TGTGCCAGCAGGTTAGGGACAGAACGATCCAATGAGCAGTTCTTC CASRLGTERSNEQFF
14 TRBJ1-1 TRBV11-3 . . TGTGCCAGCAGCTCAGACGTTATGAACACTGAAGCTTTCTTT CASSSDVMNTEAFF
14 TRBJ1-1 TRBV6-6 TRBD1 few TGTGCCAGCATCAAGGGACAGGGGTACACTGAAGCTTTCTTT CASIKGQGYTEAFF